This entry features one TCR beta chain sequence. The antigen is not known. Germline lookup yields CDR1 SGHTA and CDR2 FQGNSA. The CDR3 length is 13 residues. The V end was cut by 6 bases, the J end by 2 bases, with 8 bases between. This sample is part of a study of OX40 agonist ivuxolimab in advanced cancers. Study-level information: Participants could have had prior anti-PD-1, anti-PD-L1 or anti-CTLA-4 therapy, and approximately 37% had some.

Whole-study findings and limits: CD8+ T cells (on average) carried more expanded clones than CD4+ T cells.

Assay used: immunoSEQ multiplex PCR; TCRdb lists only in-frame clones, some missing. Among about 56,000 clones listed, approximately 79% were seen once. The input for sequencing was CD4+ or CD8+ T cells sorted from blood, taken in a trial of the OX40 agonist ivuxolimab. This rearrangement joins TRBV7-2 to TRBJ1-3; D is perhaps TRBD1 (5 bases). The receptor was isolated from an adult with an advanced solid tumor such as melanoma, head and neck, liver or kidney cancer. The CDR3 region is CASSTGAGNTIYF. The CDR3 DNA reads TGTGCCAGCAGTACAGGCGCTGGAAACACCATATATTTT.